These 29 T cell receptor beta chains were sequenced from one sample in a study of T cell repertoires in aging, cancer and after chemotherapy. A mixed TRB-A/B primer pool amplified rearranged TRB by multiplex touch-down PCR. TCRdb itself ran the multiplex PCR reads through MiXCR, one entry per CDR3 protein. The sample consists of some 6,000 distinct CDR3 sequences, 38% of them appearing once. Peripheral blood genomic DNA, not sorted cells or RNA, was the template. The material sequenced was blood. These TCRs come from a human donor in good health.

The chain recombines TRBV6-5 with TRBJ1-6; TRBD1 matches 7 bases. Germline loops: CDR1 MNHEY, CDR2 SVGAGI. The CDR3 has 17 amino acids. With V trimmed by 6 bases and J by 6 bases, 14 bases remained unmatched. CDR3 bases: TGTGCCAGCAGCCTTACCCGGGGACAGCCATCTAATTCACCCCTCCACTTT. This encodes CASSLTRGQPSNSPLHF.

The rearrangement links TRBV13 to TRBJ2-5; D is perhaps TRBD1 or TRBD2 (6 bases each). The CDR3 contains 17 residues. V shed 5 bases and J shed 2 bases, with 21 bases lying between them. CDR1 PRHDT and CDR2 FYEKMQ come from the germline V gene (reference sequence). The CDR3 region is CASSPRVRGTPQETQYF. In nucleotides, the CDR3 is TGTGCCAGCAGCCCTCGAGTTCGCGGGACACCTCAAGAGACCCAGTACTTC.

J is TRBJ2-3 and V is TRBV6-5, with TRBD2 identical over 9 bases. With V trimmed by 0 bases and J by 3 bases, 4 bases remained unmatched. The germline CDR1 and CDR2 sequences are MNHEY and SVGAGI. This CDR3 region has 16 residues. The CDR3 sequence: CASSYSPGLATDTQYF. The CDR3, as DNA: TGTGCCAGCAGTTACTCGCCGGGACTAGCTACAGATACGCAGTATTTT.

The chain joins TRBV12-3 or TRBV12-4 to TRBJ1-5; TRBD1 matches at 7 bases. The CDR3 is made up of 18 amino acids. V gave up 5 bases and J gave up 4 bases; unmatched junction bases: 17. Written as DNA, the CDR3 is TGTGCCAGCAGTCTCGGGGACCTACAGGGGAGCCGTAATCAGCCCCAGCATTTT. It is translated as CASSLGDLQGSRNQPQHF.

This sequence joins TRBV15 and TRBJ2-5, with D maybe TRBD1 (6 bases). The CDR3 totals 15 residues. Per the germline V gene, CDR1 is LNHNV and CDR2 is YYDKDF (reference sequence). V was trimmed by 8 bases and J by 4 bases, leaving 20 bases between them. The DNA for the CDR3 is TGTGCCACCGCCTTTCGGGTCGAAGGGGGAGAGACCCAGTACTTC. As protein: CATAFRVEGGETQYF.

The CDR3 region is CSVEETGAAGEQYF. CDR3 bases: TGCAGCGTTGAGGAGACAGGGGCGGCGGGAGAGCAGTACTTC. The V call is TRBV29-1, the J call TRBJ2-7, with TRBD1 matching over 8 bases. This CDR3 comprises 14 residues. Germline V gives CDR1 SQVTM, CDR2 ANQGSEA. The trim removed 3 bases at V and 7 bases at J, leaving 11 bases unmatched.

V gene TRBV5-1 combines with J gene TRBJ2-3, with a possible D match to TRBD2 (6 bases). The CDR3 extends over 16 amino acids. V was cut by 6 bases and J by 0 bases, with 17 bases left in between. Germline CDR1 reads SGHRS; CDR2 reads YFSETQ. As DNA, the CDR3 is TGCGCCAGCACCTCCGCCGGGGACTCTAGCACAGATACGCAGTATTTT. Translated, it gives CASTSAGDSSTDTQYF.

The rearrangement links TRBV11-1 to TRBJ1-1; D call uncertain. This CDR3 spans 17 amino acids. The V gene lost 1 base and the J gene lost 2 bases, with 17 bases spanning the gap. Germline CDR1 SGHAT, CDR2 FQDESV (reference sequence). CDR3 coding DNA: TGTGCCAGCAGCTTAGGATTGACGTGGCAAAGCAACACTGAAGCTTTCTTT. Amino acids: CASSLGLTWQSNTEAFF.

The sample holds a few counts of this clonotype. In DNA, the CDR3 is TGTGCCAGCAGCTTACGCCCGATCAGAACCCTAAGACTGAACACTGAAGCTTTCTTT. It translates to CASSLRPIRTLRLNTEAFF. The gene calls are TRBV13 and TRBJ1-1; unclear D gene. The V gene lost 2 bases and the J gene lost 0 bases, with 22 bases spanning the gap. Germline CDR1 is PRHDT and CDR2 is FYEKMQ (reference sequence). CDR3 length equals 19 residues.

The V and J genes are TRBV25-1 and TRBJ2-2; the D gene is possibly TRBD2 (6 bases). V was clipped by 7 bases and J by 6 bases, with 12 bases between them. The germline CDR1 and CDR2 sequences are MGHDK and SYGVNS. The CDR3 has 13 amino acids. In DNA, the CDR3 is TGTGCCAGCACCACCAGGGAGGCCGGGGAGCTGTTTTTT. Its translation is CASTTREAGELFF.

Only a few counts were recorded for this clonotype. This rearrangement joins TRBV19 to TRBJ1-5; maybe TRBD1 (5 bases). CDR1 is LNHDA, CDR2 SQIVND, per germline (reference sequence). The V end lost 1 base, the J end lost 0 bases, and 13 bases lay between the germline ends. This CDR3 has 17 amino acids. The CDR3 nucleotides read TGTGCCAGTAGTATAGGATTAAGGGGTGTTAGCAATCAGCCCCAGCATTTT. Its translation is CASSIGLRGVSNQPQHF.

The V call is TRBV19, the J call TRBJ1-2; weak D call: TRBD1 (5 bases). V was trimmed by 5 bases and J by 4 bases, leaving 14 bases between them. Per germline, CDR1 LNHDA and CDR2 SQIVND (reference sequence). The CDR3 runs to 14 residues. The CDR3 loop is CASSPQGRSYGYTF. The DNA for the CDR3 is TGTGCCAGTAGTCCCCAGGGACGGAGCTATGGCTACACCTTC.

In its sample, this clonotype is medium-sized. V and J are TRBV6-5 and TRBJ2-1; TRBD1 matches at 8 bases. Germline V lookup: CDR1 MNHEY, CDR2 SVGAGI. J lost 6 bases, V lost 4 bases, and 11 bases had no gene match. The CDR3 covers 16 residues. The CDR3 region is CASSWAGQGGSNEQFF. The CDR3 DNA reads TGTGCCAGCAGTTGGGCCGGACAGGGAGGTTCCAATGAGCAGTTCTTC.

Note on this clonotype: One end of the junction does not line up with germline, which may come from a read error. V and J are TRBV4-3 and TRBJ2-3, with 8 bases lining up with TRBD2. The V gene's germline CDR1 is LGHNA and CDR2 YSLEER. The CDR3 consists of 15 residues. The CDR3 DNA reads TGTGCCAGCAGCCAAGATACGGGGGGGCCAGATACGCAGTATTTT. It translates to CASSQDTGGPDTQYF.

This clonotype was observed a few times. The chain uses TRBV13 and TRBJ2-3; D gene ambiguous. This CDR3 has 14 amino acids. The germline V and J ends were trimmed by 6 bases and 2 bases, with 12 bases remaining between them. Germline V lookup: CDR1 PRHDT, CDR2 FYEKMQ (reference sequence). CDR3 in DNA: TGTGCCAGCAGACGCCATCTAGACACAGATACGCAGTATTTT. Translated: CASRRHLDTDTQYF.

The chain employs TRBV13 and TRBJ2-7; D not resolved. Trimming left V 4 bases short and J 1 base short, with 8 bases between. Germline CDR1 is PRHDT and CDR2 is FYEKMQ (reference sequence). The CDR3 contains 13 residues. CDR3 residues: CASSSDGSYEQYF. The CDR3 bases are TGTGCCAGCAGCTCGGACGGTTCCTACGAGCAGTACTTC.

The chain joins TRBV6-1 to TRBJ2-7, with D possibly TRBD2 on 6 matching bases. Germline V gene sequence: CDR1 MNHNS, CDR2 SASEGT. With 10 bases removed from V and 3 bases from J, the gap between germline ends came to 19 bases. The CDR3 runs 14 residues. The DNA for the CDR3 is TGTGCCACCTCACCAGGGACTCACGTCTACGAGCAGTACTTC. Translation: CATSPGTHVYEQYF.

This chain's CDR3 is CASSIDLEGVRDQPQHF. The CDR3 DNA sequence: TGTGCCAGTAGTATAGATCTAGAAGGGGTAAGGGATCAGCCCCAGCATTTT. The gene calls are TRBV19 and TRBJ1-5; D perhaps matches TRBD1 (5 bases). The length of the CDR3 is 17 residues. V was shortened by 0 bases and J by 5 bases, with 17 bases between the two germline ends. Germline CDR1 LNHDA, CDR2 SQIVND (reference sequence).

The chain links TRBV5-1 to TRBJ2-7; 7 bases are shared with TRBD1. Germline loops: CDR1 SGHRS, CDR2 YFSETQ. V lost 3 bases to trimming and J lost 2 bases; unmatched junction nucleotides: 5. The CDR3 has 14 amino acids. For the CDR3, the DNA is TGCGCCAGCAGCTATCGACAGGGACCCTACGAGCAGTACTTC. This codes for CASSYRQGPYEQYF.

This clonotype appeared a few times. CDR3 residues: CASSLYRGYGYTF. The CDR3 bases are TGTGCCAGCAGCCTCTACAGGGGCTATGGCTACACCTTC. The J gene is TRBJ1-2, the V gene TRBV6-5; TRBD1 matches at 7 bases. The germline gives CDR1 MNHEY, CDR2 SVGAGI. The CDR3 consists of 13 residues. J gave up 4 bases and V 6 bases, and 5 bases lay outside the gene matches.

Comment on this clonotype: This clone may be a read error of a much larger clone one base away. CDR3 DNA sequence: TGTGCCAGCAGCCAATTGACAGGTTGGTTGCCAGAGACCCAGTACTTC. This codes for CASSQLTGWLPETQYF. V usage is TRBV11-1 and J usage is TRBJ2-5; D may be TRBD1 (6 bases). V shed 5 bases and J shed 4 bases, with 20 bases lying between them. CDR1 and CDR2 (germline): SGHAT, FQDESV (reference sequence). The CDR3 is made up of 16 amino acids.

A few counts support this clonotype. This chain connects TRBV27 to TRBJ2-7; the D gene could be TRBD1 or TRBD2 (6 bases each). The CDR3 has 14 amino acids. Germline V gene data show CDR1 as MNHEY and CDR2 as SMNVEV (reference sequence). Trimming stripped 1 base from V and 2 bases from J, with 9 bases between. This CDR3 reads CASSLWGATYEQYF. CDR3 coding DNA: TGTGCCAGCAGTTTATGGGGGGCCACCTACGAGCAGTACTTC.

The chain employs TRBV27 and TRBJ1-5, with a possible D match to TRBD1 (6 bases). The length of the CDR3 is 13 residues. Germline loops: CDR1 MNHEY, CDR2 SMNVEV (reference sequence). V shed 8 bases and J shed 5 bases, with 13 bases lying between them. The CDR3: CASGGLGDQPQHF. The CDR3 DNA is TGTGCCAGCGGGGGGCTGGGGGATCAGCCCCAGCATTTT.

J is TRBJ1-1 and V is TRBV19, with 8 bases lining up with TRBD1. The V and J ends lost 7 bases and 11 bases, in that order; junction bases with no gene match: 6. CDR1 and CDR2 (germline): LNHDA, SQIVND (reference sequence). This CDR3 comprises 11 residues. CDR3 sequence reads: CASIRGRGAFF. For the CDR3, the DNA is TGTGCCAGTATCAGGGGGCGCGGGGCTTTCTTT.

V is TRBV6-2 or TRBV6-3 and J is TRBJ2-2; D is unresolved. Germline V CDR1 and CDR2: MNHEY, SVGEGT. Trimming left V 0 bases short and J 2 bases short, with 19 bases between. This CDR3 has 19 amino acids. Here the CDR3 DNA reads TGTGCCAGCAGTTACTCAGGCCGTGCGGATAAGCCAAACACCGGGGAGCTGTTTTTT. This encodes CASSYSGRADKPNTGELFF.

This clonotype was seen a few times. The rearrangement links TRBV6-2 or TRBV6-3 to TRBJ2-2; D possibly corresponds to TRBD2 (5 bases). The germline V gene has CDR1 MNHEY and CDR2 SVGEGT. The ends were cut back, 2 bases at V and 3 bases at J, with 13 bases in the middle. This CDR3 is 16 amino acids long. As DNA, the CDR3 is TGTGCCAGCAGTTACGAGGATACTAGATACACCGGGGAGCTGTTTTTT. It encodes CASSYEDTRYTGELFF.

The V and J genes are TRBV6-2 or TRBV6-3 and TRBJ2-3; D gene uncertain. Trimming removed 6 bases at V and 2 bases at J, with 9 bases between. The germline CDR1 and CDR2 sequences are MNHEY and SVGEGT. The CDR3 consists of 13 residues. In DNA form, the CDR3 reads TGTGCCAGCAGCCGGCTGGACACAGATACGCAGTATTTT. Encoded protein: CASSRLDTDTQYF.

This clonotype is medium-sized in the sample. This chain connects TRBV19 to TRBJ1-4; D gene uncertain. V gave up 5 bases and J gave up 13 bases, with 2 bases separating them. CDR3 length: 8 residues. Germline-derived CDR1 and CDR2 are LNHDA and SQIVND (reference sequence). The DNA of the CDR3 is TGTGCCAGTAGTGTACTGTTTTTT. Translated: CASSVLFF.

This clonotype qualifies as medium-sized. The J gene is TRBJ2-6, the V gene TRBV19; D gene ambiguous. The V gene's germline CDR1 is LNHDA and CDR2 SQIVND (reference sequence). The ends were cut back, 6 bases at V and 2 bases at J, with 17 bases in the middle. This CDR3 spans 17 amino acids. This CDR3 reads CASSPGVADTGANVLTF. CDR3 DNA sequence: TGTGCCAGTAGCCCCGGTGTTGCAGATACTGGGGCCAACGTCCTGACTTTC.